Below, 31 T cell receptor beta chains from the same sample are listed, as sequenced in a study of beta chain features in type 1 diabetes. The authors reverse transcribed all of the isolated RNA, so sequencing captured expressed TCRB transcripts. The protocol was immunoSEQ multiplex PCR, while the TCRdb copy is restricted to in-frame clones and leaves out a portion. Of about 220,000 clones in the sample, roughly a tenth were seen once. Specimen: central memory CD4+ T cells from blood. Every receptor here comes from a young man in good health.

This chain connects TRBV5-4 to TRBJ2-1; D possibly corresponds to TRBD1 (5 bases). This CDR3 is built from 15 residues. Germline V gene data show CDR1 as SGHNT and CDR2 as YYREEE (reference sequence). V was shortened by 2 bases and J by 0 bases, with 9 bases between the two germline ends. CDR3 region: CASSFSRDSYNEQFF. DNA of the CDR3: TGTGCCAGCAGCTTTAGCAGGGACTCCTACAATGAGCAGTTCTTC.

This clone came up a few times. This chain joins TRBV30 and TRBJ1-2, with TRBD1 matching over 8 bases. From germline, CDR1 is GTSNPN and CDR2 SVGIG (reference sequence). This CDR3 spans 14 amino acids. Trimming took 2 bases from V and 3 from J; bases not matched to a gene: 5. Here the CDR3 reads CAWSRTGSYYGYTF. DNA of the CDR3: TGTGCCTGGAGTAGGACAGGGTCTTACTATGGCTACACCTTC.

J is TRBJ2-1 and V is TRBV5-1; 9 positions agree with TRBD1. The CDR3 sequence is 15 residues long. Germline V gene data show CDR1 as SGHRS and CDR2 as YFSETQ. V trimming: 4 bases; J trimming: 1 base; junction bases outside the gene matches: 3. The CDR3: CASSGGTGSYNEQFF. The DNA for the CDR3 is TGCGCCAGCAGCGGAGGGACAGGGTCCTACAATGAGCAGTTCTTC.

This clone has at least ten counts. The chain recombines TRBV28 with TRBJ2-1; a weak D match, TRBD1 (5 bases). The germline gives CDR1 MDHEN, CDR2 SYDVKM. Trimming pared 7 bases from V and 6 bases from J, leaving 13 bases between. The CDR3 is made up of 13 amino acids. Here the CDR3 DNA reads TGTGCCAGCACCCTCCCCCAGGGCAATGAGCAGTTCTTC. It encodes CASTLPQGNEQFF.

Of note for this clone: It differs at one base from a far larger clone, so likely a read error. The chain uses TRBV30 and TRBJ2-3, with D tentatively TRBD1 (6 bases). The CDR3 covers 15 residues. V gave up 4 bases and J gave up 4 bases, with 18 bases separating them. Per germline, CDR1 GTSNPN and CDR2 SVGIG (reference sequence). CDR3 sequence: CAWKRDILQADTQYF. In DNA form, the CDR3 reads TGTGCCTGGAAAAGGGACATCCTACAGGCAGATACGCAGTATTTT.

The rearrangement joins TRBV7-2 to TRBJ1-2; D not certain. Germline values: CDR1 SGHTA, CDR2 FQGNSA. The V gene lost 11 bases and the J gene lost 1 base, with 14 bases spanning the gap. This CDR3 region has 13 residues. Here the CDR3 reads CAAPAAFNYGYTF. The DNA for the CDR3 is TGTGCCGCCCCGGCAGCTTTTAACTATGGCTACACCTTC. Combining the CDR3 with reference TRBV7-2 and TRBJ1-2 gives the whole variable domain GAGVSQSPSNKVTEKGKDVELRCDPISGHTALYWYRQSLGQGLEFLIYFQGNSAPDKSGLPSDRFSAERTGGSVSTLTIQRTQQEDSAVYLCAAPAAFNYGYTFGSGTRLTVV.

This clone was seen more than once but under ten times. The chain recombines TRBV30 with TRBJ2-7; the match to TRBD2 covers 8 bases. The J segment lost 3 bases and the V segment lost 2 bases, leaving 9 bases of the junction unmatched. This CDR3 is built from 15 residues. CDR1 and CDR2 from the germline V gene are GTSNPN and SVGIG (reference sequence). CDR3 amino acids: CAWSKGSGEVYEQYF. The CDR3 coding sequence is TGTGCCTGGAGTAAAGGTAGCGGGGAAGTCTACGAGCAGTACTTC.

This clone came up a few times. This chain joins TRBV4-1 and TRBJ2-1; a possible D gene is TRBD2 (7 bases). V was clipped by 1 base and J by 3 bases, with 19 bases between them. The V gene's germline CDR1 is MGHRA and CDR2 YSYEKL. The CDR3 spans 18 residues. DNA for the CDR3: TGCGCCAGCAGCCAAGGCGAAGGGGGAGGGAACCACTACAATGAGCAGTTCTTC. Translated, it gives CASSQGEGGGNHYNEQFF.

CDR3: CASSPTAEQYF. In DNA form, the CDR3 reads TGTGCCAGCAGCCCTACGGCCGAGCAGTACTTC. The chain combines TRBV5-8 with TRBJ2-7, with D unresolved. CDR3 length equals 11 residues. Germline V gene lookup returns CDR1 SGHTS and CDR2 YDEGEE. The V and J ends lost 4 bases and 6 bases respectively, with 8 bases between them.

This clone appeared a few times. This sequence joins TRBV7-8 and TRBJ2-1; tentatively, D is TRBD1 or TRBD2 (5 bases each). Germline CDR1 reads SGHVS; CDR2 reads FQNEAQ. This CDR3 has 13 residues. The V end was cut by 5 bases, the J end by 3 bases, with 8 bases between. The CDR3 DNA sequence: TGTGCCAGCAGCGGGGGAGACTACAATGAGCAGTTCTTC. The encoded protein is CASSGGDYNEQFF.

The J gene is TRBJ2-1, the V gene TRBV2; D might be TRBD1 or TRBD2, each matching 6 bases. Deletions cut 7 bases from V and 4 bases from J, with 14 bases between. The CDR3 covers 14 residues. CDR1 is SNHLY and CDR2 is FYNNEI in the germline V gene. Written as DNA, the CDR3 is TGTGCCAGCACCCGAGGGGGACTTTACAATGAGCAGTTCTTC. The encoded protein is CASTRGGLYNEQFF. The full variable domain, its missing parts supplied by reference TRBV2 and TRBJ2-1, is EPEVTQTPSHQVTQMGQEVILRCVPISNHLYFYWYRQILGQKVEFLVSFYNNEISEKSEIFDDQFSVERPDGSNFTLKIRSTKLEDSAMYFCASTRGGLYNEQFFGPGTRLTVL.

This clone was seen only a few times. The V and J genes are TRBV7-2 and TRBJ2-4, with 10 bases that match TRBD1. The CDR3 extends over 14 amino acids. Germline lookup yields CDR1 SGHTA and CDR2 FQGNSA. The V gene end was trimmed by 5 bases and the J gene end by 10 bases; junction bases not matched to a gene: 8. CDR3 in amino acids: CASSPRTGGNIQYF. Written as DNA, the CDR3 is TGTGCCAGCAGCCCAAGGACAGGGGGAAATATTCAGTACTTC. Drawing the rest from reference TRBV7-2 and TRBJ2-4, the complete variable domain is GAGVSQSPSNKVTEKGKDVELRCDPISGHTALYWYRQSLGQGLEFLIYFQGNSAPDKSGLPSDRFSAERTGGSVSTLTIQRTQQEDSAVYLCASSPRTGGNIQYFGAGTRLSVL.

V and J are TRBV5-1 and TRBJ2-7; D not certain. Trimming pared 4 bases from V and 0 bases from J, leaving 11 bases between. The CDR3 extends over 14 amino acids. Germline CDR1 and CDR2: SGHRS and YFSETQ. The CDR3 loop is CASSPYADSYEQYF. In DNA form, the CDR3 reads TGCGCCAGCAGCCCCTACGCGGACTCCTACGAGCAGTACTTC.

This chain connects TRBV28 to TRBJ2-5; no definite D call. The CDR3 has 15 amino acids. Trimming shortened V by 8 bases and J by 3 bases, and 19 bases separated the two germline ends. Germline V CDR1 and CDR2: MDHEN, SYDVKM. The CDR3 region is CASFSHRVLKETQYF. CDR3 DNA: TGTGCCAGCTTTTCGCATCGGGTTTTGAAAGAGACCCAGTACTTC.

This clone was counted ten times or more. The chain couples TRBV29-1 to TRBJ2-7, with 10 bases aligning to TRBD1. The junction had 8 bases not matched to a gene; V was cut back by 5 bases and J by 4 bases. The CDR3 contains 14 residues. Germline CDR1 SQVTM, CDR2 ANQGSEA. The CDR3 region has the DNA TGCAGCGTTTCCGTCGGACAGGGGGAATACGAGCAGTACTTC. Residues: CSVSVGQGEYEQYF.

V gene TRBV4-3 combines with J gene TRBJ2-3, with no clear D. The CDR3 length is 15 residues. The V and J ends lost 0 bases and 3 bases respectively, with 10 bases between them. Germline CDR1 reads LGHNA; CDR2 reads YSLEER. DNA for the CDR3: TGCGCCAGCAGCCAAGATGCAACAGCGACAGATACGCAGTATTTT. Translating gives CASSQDATATDTQYF.

The CDR3 here is CASSLRKASGTSYNEQFF. In DNA, the CDR3 is TGCGCCAGCAGCCTGAGGAAGGCTAGCGGGACCTCCTACAATGAGCAGTTCTTC. The chain couples TRBV4-1 to TRBJ2-1; 9 nucleotides line up with TRBD2. This CDR3 region has 18 residues. The V gene end was trimmed by 4 bases and the J gene end by 0 bases; junction bases not matched to a gene: 10. CDR1 is MGHRA and CDR2 is YSYEKL in the germline V gene.

This clone was counted at least ten times. J is TRBJ2-3 and V is TRBV5-4; maybe TRBD2 (6 bases). With 2 bases removed from V and 2 bases from J, the gap between germline ends came to 9 bases. Germline CDR1 reads SGHNT; CDR2 reads YYREEE (reference sequence). The CDR3 consists of 14 residues. CDR3 loop: CASSFAGTTDTQYF. CDR3 nucleotides: TGTGCCAGCAGCTTTGCGGGAACCACAGATACGCAGTATTTT. The full variable domain, rest sourced from reference TRBV5-4 and TRBJ2-3, is ETGVTQSPTHLIKTRGQQVTLRCSSQSGHNTVSWYQQALGQGPQFIFQYYREEENGRGNFPPRFSGLQFPNYSSELNVNALELDDSALYLCASSFAGTTDTQYFGPGTRLTVL.

This clone was detected ten times or more. The chain recombines TRBV25-1 with TRBJ2-7, with 8 bases matching TRBD1. Germline V lookup: CDR1 MGHDK, CDR2 SYGVNS. CDR3 length: 15 residues. With 5 bases clipped from V and 4 bases from J, the junction kept 10 bases outside the gene matches. CDR3 residues: CASSKDREGSYEQYF. The CDR3 region has the DNA TGTGCCAGCAGTAAGGACAGGGAAGGGTCTTACGAGCAGTACTTC.

The J gene is TRBJ2-7, the V gene TRBV18; 12 bases line up with TRBD1. The CDR3 runs 16 residues. J was trimmed by 6 bases and V by 4 bases; bases with no gene match: 10. Looked up from germline, CDR1 is KGHSH and CDR2 is LQKENI. CDR3: CASSRQPGQGALEQYF. The DNA for the CDR3 is TGTGCCAGCTCACGACAACCGGGACAGGGGGCCCTCGAGCAGTACTTC. The full variable domain, its missing parts supplied by reference TRBV18 and TRBJ2-7, is NAGVMQNPRHLVRRRGQEARLRCSPMKGHSHVYWYRQLPEEGLKFMVYLQKENIIDESGMPKERFSAEFPKEGPSILRIQQVVRGDSAAYFCASSRQPGQGALEQYFGPGTRLTVT.

This clone was detected only a few times. The V and J genes are TRBV29-1 and TRBJ2-1; 7 nucleotides line up with TRBD2. In germline, CDR1 is SQVTM, CDR2 ANQGSEA. The CDR3 runs to 14 residues. V shed 8 bases, J shed 2 bases, and the junction held 9 bases outside the gene matches. CDR3 nucleotide sequence: TGCAGCTCGTCGCGGAGCGGGGCCTACAATGAGCAGTTCTTC. It translates to CSSSRSGAYNEQFF.

The V call is TRBV7-2, the J call TRBJ2-3; D is unclear. Trimming removed 5 bases at V and 2 bases at J, with 8 bases between. CDR3 length: 13 residues. Germline-derived CDR1 and CDR2 are SGHTA and FQGNSA. The CDR3 DNA is TGTGCCAGCAGCCCCGGACCCACAGATACGCAGTATTTT. This codes for CASSPGPTDTQYF.

This clone was detected many times. The chain links TRBV18 to TRBJ2-1; D may correspond to TRBD1 or TRBD2 (6 bases each). CDR1 is KGHSH and CDR2 is LQKENI in the germline V gene. CDR3 length: 17 residues. Trimming cost V 3 bases and J 3 bases, with 18 bases left between them. The CDR3 here is CASSPFAGAEGYNEQFF. CDR3 nucleotide sequence: TGTGCCAGCTCACCGTTTGCAGGGGCGGAGGGCTACAATGAGCAGTTCTTC.

The chain recombines TRBV29-1 with TRBJ2-2, with 12 bases aligning to TRBD2. The length of the CDR3 is 15 residues. Looked up from germline, CDR1 is SQVTM and CDR2 is ANQGSEA. J lost 6 bases, V lost 5 bases, and 7 bases had no gene match. CDR3: CSVPASGRAAGELFF. CDR3 nucleotide sequence: TGCAGCGTTCCAGCTAGCGGGAGGGCCGCCGGGGAGCTGTTTTTT.

The chain is built from TRBV28 and TRBJ2-1, with 8 positions matching TRBD2. CDR1 is MDHEN, CDR2 SYDVKM, per germline. V was clipped by 1 base and J by 4 bases; unmatched bases: 12. The CDR3 spans 18 residues. CDR3 coding DNA: TGTGCCAGCAGTTTATCCCTTAGCGGGACTAGTATATACAATGAGCAGTTCTTC. It is translated as CASSLSLSGTSIYNEQFF.

V gene TRBV25-1 combines with J gene TRBJ2-5; no clear D. CDR1 is MGHDK, CDR2 SYGVNS, per germline. CDR3 length: 11 amino acids. With 4 bases removed from V and 4 bases from J, the gap between germline ends came to 4 bases. CDR3 nucleotide sequence: TGTGCCAGCAGTGTCCCAGAGACCCAGTACTTC. As protein: CASSVPETQYF.

This clone came up many times. The chain uses TRBV10-3 and TRBJ1-2; 12 bases are a match to TRBD1. Germline V gene lookup returns CDR1 ENHRY and CDR2 SYGVKD. After removal of 3 bases from V and 3 bases from J, the junction contained 2 bases not matched to a gene. The CDR3 runs to 15 residues. The CDR3 loop is CAISDRDRGHYGYTF. CDR3 coding DNA: TGTGCCATCAGTGACCGGGACAGGGGGCACTATGGCTACACCTTC.

The chain employs TRBV21-1 and TRBJ2-4; the listed D gene, TRBD2, was not tested against the DNA. TRBV21-1 is deemed a pseudogene. This CDR3 has 16 residues. The chain's CDR3 is CASSPRGVLAKNIQYF. In DNA, the CDR3 is TGTGCCAGCAGCCCCCGGGGGGTTCTAGCCAAAAACATTCAGTACTTC.

The chain joins TRBV2 to TRBJ2-2; 11 positions agree with TRBD2. The CDR3 is made up of 16 amino acids. Germline CDR1 SNHLY, CDR2 FYNNEI. J was trimmed by 4 bases and V by 6 bases; bases with no gene match: 7. The DNA for the CDR3 is TGTGCCAGCAGAGATGGGACTAGCGGAATCACCGGGGAGCTGTTTTTT. Protein sequence: CASRDGTSGITGELFF.

In this sample, this clone turned up a few times. The chain employs TRBV19 and TRBJ1-5; the D gene is possibly TRBD1 (6 bases). Trimming took 6 bases from V and 6 from J, leaving 15 bases between them. The CDR3 spans 14 residues. In germline, CDR1 is LNHDA, CDR2 SQIVND (reference sequence). The CDR3 loop is CASSTGRGGQPQHF. The CDR3, as DNA: TGTGCCAGTAGCACTGGCAGGGGAGGTCAGCCCCAGCATTTT.

This clone was counted a few times. V and J are TRBV29-1 and TRBJ2-3; TRBD2 matches 14 bases. V dropped 3 bases and J dropped 4; count of bases not matched to a gene: 3. The length of the CDR3 is 15 residues. Germline values: CDR1 SQVTM, CDR2 ANQGSEA. CDR3 coding DNA: TGCAGCGTTGAGTTGACTAGCGGGAGGGCAGATACGCAGTATTTT. Protein sequence: CSVELTSGRADTQYF.